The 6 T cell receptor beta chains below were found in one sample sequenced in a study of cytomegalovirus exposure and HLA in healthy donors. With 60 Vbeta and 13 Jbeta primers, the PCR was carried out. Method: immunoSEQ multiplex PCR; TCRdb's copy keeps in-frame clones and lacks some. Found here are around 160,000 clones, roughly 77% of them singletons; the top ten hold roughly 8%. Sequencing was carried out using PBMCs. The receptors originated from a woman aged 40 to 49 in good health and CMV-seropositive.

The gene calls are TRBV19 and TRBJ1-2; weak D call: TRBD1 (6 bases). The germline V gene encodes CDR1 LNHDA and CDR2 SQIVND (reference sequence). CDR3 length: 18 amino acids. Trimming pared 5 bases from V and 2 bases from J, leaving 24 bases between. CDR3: CASSPRRTASSKNYGYTF. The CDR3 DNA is TGTGCCAGTAGTCCCCGCAGGACAGCGAGCTCAAAAAACTATGGCTACACCTTC.

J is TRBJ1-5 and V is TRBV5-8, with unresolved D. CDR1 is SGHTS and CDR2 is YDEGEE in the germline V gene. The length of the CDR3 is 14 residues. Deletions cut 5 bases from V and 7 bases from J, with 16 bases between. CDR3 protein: CASRHLSGRQPQHF. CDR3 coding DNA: TGTGCCAGCAGACACTTGTCGGGGAGGCAGCCCCAGCATTTT.

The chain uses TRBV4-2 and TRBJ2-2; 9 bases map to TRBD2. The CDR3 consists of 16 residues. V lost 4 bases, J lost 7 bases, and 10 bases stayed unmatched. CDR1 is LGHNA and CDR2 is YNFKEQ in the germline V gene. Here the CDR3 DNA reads TGTGCCAGCAGCCCTCCTAGCGGGGAAATGGGCGGGGAGCTGTTTTTT. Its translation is CASSPPSGEMGGELFF.

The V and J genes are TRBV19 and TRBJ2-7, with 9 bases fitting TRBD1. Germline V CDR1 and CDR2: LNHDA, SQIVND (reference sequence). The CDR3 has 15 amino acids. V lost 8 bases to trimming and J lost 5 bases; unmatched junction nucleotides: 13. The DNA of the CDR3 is TGTGCCAGTGGCACAGGGGGCGCCAACCTCAACGAGCAGTACTTC. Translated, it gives CASGTGGANLNEQYF.

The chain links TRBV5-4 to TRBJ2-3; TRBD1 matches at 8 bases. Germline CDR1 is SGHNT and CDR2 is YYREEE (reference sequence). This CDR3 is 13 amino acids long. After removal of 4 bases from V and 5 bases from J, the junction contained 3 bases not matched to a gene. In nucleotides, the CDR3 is TGTGCCAGCAGCCAGGGGGCGGGAGATACGCAGTATTTT. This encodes CASSQGAGDTQYF.

The CDR3 protein is CASSPTGNTGELFF. CDR3 in DNA: TGTGCCAGCAGCCCGACAGGGAACACCGGGGAGCTGTTTTTT. V usage is TRBV5-4 and J usage is TRBJ2-2; D possibly corresponds to TRBD1 (6 bases). V was shortened by 4 bases and J by 1 base, with 8 bases between the two germline ends. This CDR3 is 14 amino acids long. Germline CDR1 and CDR2: SGHNT and YYREEE (reference sequence).